The T cell receptor (beta chain) under discussion was sequenced for a study of CD8 T cells in Susac syndrome. Random hexamers were used to reverse transcribe about 0.5 to 1 ug of RNA. One entry per CDR3 protein, called by TCRdb with MiXCR from the immunoSEQ multiplex PCR reads. The sample has 150,000 to 200,000 distinct CDR3 sequences; roughly 93% are singletons. The material sequenced was CD4+ T cells from PBMCs. This TCR came from a human donor in good health.

In DNA, the CDR3 is TGCAGCGTCCGTACAGGGACGGGACAGCCCCAGCATTTT. Translating it yields CSVRTGTGQPQHF. V and J are TRBV29-1 and TRBJ1-5; D is perhaps TRBD1 (6 bases). Trimming cost V 6 bases and J 7 bases, with 16 bases left between them. Germline lookup yields CDR1 SQVTM and CDR2 ANQGSEA. The CDR3 covers 13 residues. The full variable domain, completed using reference TRBV29-1 and TRBJ1-5, is SAVISQKPSRDICQRGTSLTIQCQVDSQVTMMFWYRQQPGQSLTLIATANQGSEATYESGFVIDKFPISRPNLTFSTLTVSNMSPEDSSIYLCSVRTGTGQPQHFGDGTRLSIL.